The T cell receptor (beta chain) under discussion was sequenced for a study of blood T cell repertoires in COVID-19. In the study overall: Spain, Italy and the United States supplied samples that represented acute and convalescent COVID-19. T cells, B-cell-depleted T cells, or PBMCs provided the cDNA or gDNA that served as material.

Original data processing: The assay estimated nucleated cells by amplifying reference gene primers. Here immunoSEQ multiplex PCR was the method, and the copy in TCRdb shows in-frame clones only, minus some. The DNA gave D and trimming, while V, J and clone size come from that table. Among tens of thousands of clones listed, approximately 86% were seen once. Looked up from germline, CDR1 is SQVTM and CDR2 is ANQGSEA. The V gene end was trimmed by 1 base and the J gene end by 3 bases; junction bases not matched to a gene: 5. The CDR3 has 15 residues. This clonotype originated in a human donor in a cohort sampled during active COVID-19. Sequenced input: peripheral blood. The chain joins TRBV29-1 to TRBJ2-7, with 11 bases aligning to TRBD2. The CDR3 here is CSVEVGTSGYYEQYF. In DNA, the CDR3 is TGCAGCGTTGAAGTTGGGACTAGCGGATACTACGAGCAGTACTTC.